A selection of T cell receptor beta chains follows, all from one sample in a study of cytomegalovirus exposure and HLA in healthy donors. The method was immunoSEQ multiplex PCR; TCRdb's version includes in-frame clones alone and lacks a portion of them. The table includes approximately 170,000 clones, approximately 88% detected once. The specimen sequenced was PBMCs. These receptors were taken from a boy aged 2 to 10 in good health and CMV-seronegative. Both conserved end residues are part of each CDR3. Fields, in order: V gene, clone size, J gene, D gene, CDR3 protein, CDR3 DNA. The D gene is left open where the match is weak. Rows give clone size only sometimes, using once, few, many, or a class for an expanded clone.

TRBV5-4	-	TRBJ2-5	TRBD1	CASSYDRGEEETQYF	TGTGCCAGCAGCTACGACAGGGGGGAGGAGGAGACCCAGTACTTC
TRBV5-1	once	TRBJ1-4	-	CASSVEQGPQNEKLFF	TGCGCCAGCAGCGTAGAGCAGGGGCCGCAAAATGAAAAACTGTTTTTT
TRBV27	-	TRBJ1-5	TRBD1	CASTPGGYSNQPQHF	TGTGCCAGCACTCCAGGGGGCTATAGCAATCAGCCCCAGCATTTT
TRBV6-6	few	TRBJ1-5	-	CASKDGVGVDQPQHF	TGTGCCAGCAAGGACGGGGTCGGGGTCGATCAGCCCCAGCATTTT
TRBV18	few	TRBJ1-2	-	CASSPSSTVYGYTF	TGTGCCAGCTCACCATCATCGACAGTATATGGCTACACCTTC
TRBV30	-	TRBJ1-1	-	CAWSVQTNTEAFF	TGTGCCTGGAGTGTACAGACGAACACTGAAGCTTTCTTT
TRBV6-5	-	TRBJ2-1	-	CASSPASGYNEQFF	TGTGCCAGCTCCCCAGCGTCGGGTTACAATGAGCAGTTCTTC
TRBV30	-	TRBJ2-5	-	CAWSVGYQETQYF	TGTGCCTGGAGTGTCGGGTACCAAGAGACCCAGTACTTC
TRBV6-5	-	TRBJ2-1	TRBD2	CASSYSLAGGTNEQFF	TGTGCCAGCAGTTACTCCCTAGCGGGAGGAACCAATGAGCAGTTCTTC
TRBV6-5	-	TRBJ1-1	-	CASSYKPMNTEAFF	TGTGCCAGCAGTTACAAGCCGATGAACACTGAAGCTTTCTTT
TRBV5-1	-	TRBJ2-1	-	CASSLGTKQFF	TGCGCCAGCAGCTTAGGGACAAAGCAGTTCTTC
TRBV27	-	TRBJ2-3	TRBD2	CASGPSGRAADTQYF	TGTGCCAGCGGACCAAGCGGGAGGGCCGCAGATACGCAGTATTTT
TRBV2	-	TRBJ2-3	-	CASRGAGLNTVSSTDTQYF	TGTGCCAGCAGGGGCGCGGGACTCAACACAGTATCTAGCACAGATACGCAGTATTTT
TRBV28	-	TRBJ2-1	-	CASSSSTGNDNEQFF	-
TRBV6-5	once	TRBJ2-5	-	CASSSRWAETQYF	TGTGCCAGCAGTTCCAGGTGGGCGGAGACCCAGTACTTC
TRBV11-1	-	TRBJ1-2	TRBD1	CASSPGGNYGYTF	TGTGCCAGCAGCCCAGGGGGGAACTATGGCTACACCTTC
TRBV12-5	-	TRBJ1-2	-	CASGLGRTGQGYTF	TGTGCTAGTGGTTTGGGGAGAACAGGGCAGGGCTACACCTTC
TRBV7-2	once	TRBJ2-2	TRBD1	CASSSGQGYYTGELFF	TGTGCCAGCAGTTCAGGACAGGGGTATTACACCGGGGAGCTGTTTTTT
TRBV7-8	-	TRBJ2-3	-	CASSLGVPDTQYF	TGTGCCAGCAGCTTAGGCGTTCCAGATACGCAGTATTTT
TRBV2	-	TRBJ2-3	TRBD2	CASSGASGGTQYF	TGTGCCAGCAGTGGGGCTAGCGGTGGTACGCAGTATTTT
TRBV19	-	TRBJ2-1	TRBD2	CATAGRNNEQFF	TGTGCCACTGCCGGGAGGAACAATGAGCAGTTCTTC
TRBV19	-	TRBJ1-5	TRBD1	CASSIGTGGQPQHF	TGTGCCAGTAGTATTGGGACAGGAGGTCAGCCCCAGCATTTT
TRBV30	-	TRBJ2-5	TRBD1	CAWSVQGAETQYF	TGTGCCTGGAGTGTTCAGGGGGCGGAGACCCAGTACTTC
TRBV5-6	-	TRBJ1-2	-	CASSLVRALSGYTF	TGTGCCAGCAGCTTGGTGAGAGCATTGAGTGGCTACACCTTC
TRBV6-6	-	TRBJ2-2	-	CASTPRGLTGELFF	TGTGCCAGCACCCCTAGGGGCCTCACCGGGGAGCTGTTTTTT
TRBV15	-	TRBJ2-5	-	CATSRDGWGEETQYF	TGTGCCACCAGCAGAGATGGGTGGGGAGAAGAGACCCAGTACTTC
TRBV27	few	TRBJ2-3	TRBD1	CASSPIDRALDTQYF	TGTGCCAGCAGTCCCATTGACAGGGCCCTCGATACGCAGTATTTT
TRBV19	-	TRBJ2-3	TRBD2	CASSITLPGSGRTDTQYF	TGTGCCAGTAGTATAACTCTCCCGGGAAGCGGGAGAACAGATACGCAGTATTTT
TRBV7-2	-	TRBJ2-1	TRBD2	CASSFRAGGSNEQFF	TGTGCCAGCAGCTTTCGAGCGGGAGGGTCGAATGAGCAGTTCTTC
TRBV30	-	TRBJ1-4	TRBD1	CAWGGQGRSEKLFF	TGTGCCTGGGGGGGACAGGGGAGGAGTGAAAAACTGTTTTTT
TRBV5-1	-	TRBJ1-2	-	CASSADGNYGYTF	TGCGCCAGCAGCGCAGACGGGAACTATGGCTACACCTTC
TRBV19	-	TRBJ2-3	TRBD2	CASSMRASGNTDTQYF	TGTGCCAGTAGTATGAGGGCTAGCGGCAACACAGATACGCAGTATTTT
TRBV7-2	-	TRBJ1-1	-	CASSPHGGGNTEAFF	TGTGCCAGCAGCCCACACGGGGGGGGCAACACTGAAGCTTTCTTT
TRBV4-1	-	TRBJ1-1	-	CASSRITQGRTEAFF	TGCGCCAGCAGCCGTATTACCCAGGGGCGAACTGAAGCTTTCTTT
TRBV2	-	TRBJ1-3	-	CASSEALRGSISGNTIYF	TGTGCCAGCAGTGAAGCGCTTCGGGGGTCTATCTCTGGAAACACCATATATTTT
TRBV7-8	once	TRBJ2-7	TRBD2	CASSFSSGSGEQYF	TGTGCCAGCAGCTTTTCTAGCGGGAGCGGCGAGCAGTACTTC
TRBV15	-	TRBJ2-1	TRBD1	CATSTDTTGTSYNEQFF	TGTGCCACCAGCACCGACACGACAGGGACGTCCTACAATGAGCAGTTCTTC
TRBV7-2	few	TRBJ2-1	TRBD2	CASSQWGGGEQFF	TGTGCCAGCAGCCAATGGGGGGGAGGTGAGCAGTTCTTC
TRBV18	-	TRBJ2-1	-	CASSPFQQGNEQFF	TGTGCCAGCTCACCCTTTCAACAGGGAAATGAGCAGTTCTTC
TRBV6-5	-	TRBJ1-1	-	CASSYSQGTEAFF	TGTGCCAGCAGTTATTCGCAGGGGACTGAAGCTTTCTTT
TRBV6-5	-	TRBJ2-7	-	CASSYGVGSSYEQYF	TGTGCCAGCAGTTACGGGGTAGGGAGCTCCTACGAGCAGTACTTC
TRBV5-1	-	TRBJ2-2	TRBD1	CASSWPTGTVYTGELFF	TGCGCCAGCAGCTGGCCCACCGGGACAGTCTACACCGGGGAGCTGTTTTTT